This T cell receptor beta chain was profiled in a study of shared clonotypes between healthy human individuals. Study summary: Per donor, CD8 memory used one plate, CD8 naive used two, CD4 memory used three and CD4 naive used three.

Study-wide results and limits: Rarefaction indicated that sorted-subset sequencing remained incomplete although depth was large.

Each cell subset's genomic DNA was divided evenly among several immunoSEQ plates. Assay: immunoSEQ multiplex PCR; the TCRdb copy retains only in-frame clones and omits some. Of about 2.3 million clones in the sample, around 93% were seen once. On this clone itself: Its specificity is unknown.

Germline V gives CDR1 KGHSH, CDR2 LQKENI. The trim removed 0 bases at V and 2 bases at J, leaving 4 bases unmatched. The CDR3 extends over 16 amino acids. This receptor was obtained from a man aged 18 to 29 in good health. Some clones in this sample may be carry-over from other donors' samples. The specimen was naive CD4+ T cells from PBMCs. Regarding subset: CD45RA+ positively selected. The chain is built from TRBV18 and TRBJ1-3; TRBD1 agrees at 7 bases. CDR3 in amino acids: CASSPPGDSTGNTIYF. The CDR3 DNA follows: TGTGCCAGCTCACCACCGGGGGACAGTACTGGAAACACCATATATTTT.